This T cell receptor (beta chain) was retrieved from a study of CD8+CD57+ T cells in acquired aplastic anemia. Background on the study: The sorted CD4+ and CD8+ cells yielded an average around 3.2 ug of DNA. General observations from the study: Fewer than 35 shared CD8+ CDR3s appeared highly expressed within patients' immunodominant clones. Between patients and controls, CD8+ Simpson's diversity did not vary significantly.

For CDR3 and TCR beta VDJ profiling, genomic DNA was the template used. One entry per CDR3 protein results from TCRdb running MiXCR on the reads. The table lists a few hundred thousand distinct CDR3 sequences, 60% to 80% of them singletons, with 3% to 4.5% in the top ten. In regard to this clonotype: The antigen remains unidentified. This CDR3 fails to terminate in the conserved phenylalanine or tryptophan, so it likely reflects a read error.

With 6 bases clipped from V and 7 bases from J, the junction kept 6 bases outside the gene matches. The CDR3 has 13 amino acids. The sequence was obtained from a human donor in good health, serving as a control. The sequencing input was sorted CD4+, CD8+, or CD8+CD57+ T cells (not recorded which) from PBMCs. The chain couples TRBV12-3 or TRBV12-4 to TRBJ1-2; TRBD1 matches 9 bases. CDR3 coding DNA: TGTGCCAGCAGGCGGACAGGGGCAAGTGGCTACACCCTC. Protein product: CASRRTGASGYTL.